This TCR beta chain comes out of a study of technical replicates of blood from a few donors (dated by TCRdb to about 2017). CDR1 and CDR2 (LNHDA, SQIVND) derive from the germline V gene (reference sequence). Germline trimming amounts to 1 base on V and 2 bases on J, with 3 as the count of junction bases outside the gene matches. Reading from cysteine to phenylalanine, the CDR3 counts 15 amino acids. Only the CDR3 DNA is retained, 45 bases long and in frame from the first base. Receptor libraries were prepared by the immunoSEQ multiplex PCR assay. In its TCRdb copy, this immuneACCESS table keeps in-frame sequences only and misses some clones. Where compared with another copy, unresolved V genes explain less than half of these, and the others have no known cause. The sample profile shows around 93,000 clones; about 95% of them were found once. Jointly, the top ten make up about 0.35% of the sample.

Turning to this clone: Its antigen has not been determined. The sample holds no much larger clone one base away, and base qualities are not on file.

The sequence derives from a human donor in good health. The V and J segments used are TRBV19 and TRBJ2-5; 8 bases in the middle match TRBD2. Sequenced sample: T cells isolated from PBMCs. The CDR3 protein sequence reads: CASSIGRGGQETQYF. Read as DNA, the sequence is TGTGCCAGTAGTATAGGGCGCGGGGGGCAAGAGACCCAGTACTTC.